These 26 T cell receptor beta chains originate from one sample sequenced in a study of blood T cell repertoires in COVID-19 (dated by TCRdb to 2018 to 2021). Libraries were prepared through the immunoSEQ multiplex PCR assay. The table comes from immuneACCESS by way of TCRdb, which keeps in-frame sequences with V and J called. Part of the clones is missing from these tables; in studies checked, under half for an unresolved V gene and the rest for unknown reasons. The sample has 200,000 to 300,000 clones on record, around nine tenths of them singletons. Of the sample, over 7.5% falls within the top ten clones. The sample comprised peripheral blood. The receptor set was obtained from a man in his forties or fifties who had recovered from COVID-19.

This clone was seen only once. Its ends do not fully match the called genes, so a read error is possible. The chain couples TRBV7-2 to TRBJ2-3, with unresolved D. The CDR3 contains 14 residues. Germline-derived CDR1 and CDR2 are SGHTA and FQGNSA. In DNA form, the CDR3 reads TGTGCCAGCAGCTTAGGACTCCGCACACATACGCAGTATTTT. This sequence encodes CASSLGLRTHTQYF.

CDR3 nucleotide sequence: TGTGCCTGGAGCGGGGGGGGATTTACCTACGAGCAGTACTTC. Translation gives CAWSGGGFTYEQYF. The V and J genes are TRBV30 and TRBJ2-7; 8 bases align to TRBD2. Germline V CDR1 and CDR2: GTSNPN, SVGIG (reference sequence). The CDR3 extends over 14 amino acids. The ends lost 3 bases at V and 2 bases at J; junction bases unmatched: 6.

This chain uses TRBV2 with TRBJ1-2, with 12 nucleotides matching TRBD1. The length of the CDR3 is 16 residues. The junction had 13 bases not matched to a gene; V was cut back by 6 bases and J by 8 bases. Germline V CDR1 and CDR2: SNHLY, FYNNEI. DNA for the CDR3: TGTGCCAGCAGCCCATGGGGGGGACAGGGGGCGCGAGGCTACACCTTC. Translated, it gives CASSPWGGQGARGYTF.

This clone was seen only once. The chain couples TRBV20-1 to TRBJ2-1; D perhaps matches TRBD2 (5 bases). V lost 6 bases and J 15 bases, leaving 15 bases between the germline ends. CDR3 length: 10 amino acids. Germline CDR1 reads DFQATT; CDR2 reads SNEGSKA (reference sequence). CDR3: CSALSDSRFF. As DNA, the CDR3 is TGCAGTGCCTTATCGGACTCCAGGTTCTTC.

The chain has TRBV5-5 and TRBJ1-1, with D unclear. The CDR3 extends over 13 amino acids. Germline V gene sequence: CDR1 SGHKS, CDR2 YYEKEE (reference sequence). Trimming removed 2 bases at V and 0 bases at J, with 5 bases between. This CDR3 is CASSFDLNTEAFF. The CDR3 bases are TGTGCCAGCAGCTTCGACTTGAACACTGAAGCTTTCTTT.

This clone came up a few times. V gene TRBV4-3 combines with J gene TRBJ1-2; no clear D. CDR1 is LGHNA and CDR2 is YSLEER in the germline V gene. The V gene lost 0 bases and the J gene lost 5 bases, with 16 bases spanning the gap. The CDR3 is 16 residues long. The DNA for the CDR3 is TGCGCCAGCAGCCAAGATCCGCGAGGGAAGAGTTATGGCTACACCTTC. Translation gives CASSQDPRGKSYGYTF.

This sequence joins TRBV5-1 and TRBJ2-5; TRBD2 is a possible D gene (5 bases). Trimming left V 1 base short and J 1 base short, with 11 bases between. Germline V lookup: CDR1 SGHRS, CDR2 YFSETQ. This CDR3 spans 15 amino acids. The CDR3 nucleotides read TGCGCCAGCAGCTTGATCTCCCGGGGCCAAGAGACCCAGTACTTC. Translation: CASSLISRGQETQYF.

The chain is built from TRBV7-2 and TRBJ2-1, with D uncertain. The CDR3 has 14 residues. The ends were cut back, 5 bases at V and 0 bases at J, with 8 bases in the middle. Germline values: CDR1 SGHTA, CDR2 FQGNSA. CDR3 DNA: TGTGCCAGCAGCCCGATGAGCTCCTACAATGAGCAGTTCTTC. Translated: CASSPMSSYNEQFF.

CDR3 nucleotide sequence: TGTGCCTGGAGTGTATCCAGTATTGAGACCCAGTACTTC. Its protein is CAWSVSSIETQYF. This chain uses TRBV30 with TRBJ2-5; D not certain. In germline, CDR1 is GTSNPN, CDR2 SVGIG (reference sequence). The CDR3 runs to 13 residues. Trimming removed 0 bases from V and 5 bases from J, with 10 bases in between.

This clone was detected only a few times. V usage is TRBV6-6 and J usage is TRBJ1-1, with 8 bases matching TRBD1. Germline V CDR1 and CDR2: MNHNY, SVGAGI (reference sequence). Unmatched junction bases numbered 8, after V lost 6 bases and J lost 5 bases. The CDR3 runs to 14 residues. CDR3 sequence reads: CASSPERQGTEAFF. The CDR3 DNA sequence: TGTGCCAGCAGCCCCGAACGACAGGGGACTGAAGCTTTCTTT.

This clone showed up just once. The rearrangement joins TRBV7-9 to TRBJ1-1; D uncertain. V lost 6 bases and J 1 base, leaving 15 bases between the germline ends. Germline V CDR1 and CDR2: SEHNR, FQNEAQ (reference sequence). The CDR3 covers 15 residues. The CDR3 protein is CASRPWTPANTEAFF. CDR3 coding DNA: TGTGCCAGCAGACCTTGGACTCCTGCGAACACTGAAGCTTTCTTT.

The chain combines TRBV6-6 with TRBJ1-6; 10 nucleotides line up with TRBD1. The J segment lost 1 base and the V segment lost 5 bases, leaving 8 bases of the junction unmatched. The CDR3 is made up of 18 amino acids. Germline CDR1 reads MNHNY; CDR2 reads SVGAGI (reference sequence). CDR3 amino acids: CASSQTRTGGSYNSPLHF. For the CDR3, the DNA is TGTGCCAGCAGTCAAACTCGGACAGGGGGATCCTATAATTCACCCCTCCACTTT.

With respect to this clone: The sample has other DNA sequences that encode this CDR3 too. J is TRBJ2-2 and V is TRBV6-5, with 7 bases matching TRBD1. The V segment lost 6 bases and the J segment 3 bases; nucleotides outside the gene matches: 4. The CDR3 length is 14 residues. Germline V gene sequence: CDR1 MNHEY, CDR2 SVGAGI. CDR3 in amino acids: CASRRDRYTGELFF. The CDR3 DNA reads as TGTGCCAGCAGGAGGGACAGATACACCGGGGAGCTGTTTTTT.

The V and J genes are TRBV28 and TRBJ1-2; D is perhaps TRBD1 (6 bases). Germline assignment: CDR1 MDHEN and CDR2 SYDVKM. CDR3 length: 12 residues. V dropped 5 bases and J dropped 4 bases, with 8 bases sitting between them. CDR3 sequence: CASSARGYGYTF. The CDR3 DNA sequence: TGTGCCAGCAGTGCCAGGGGCTATGGCTACACCTTC.

This rearrangement joins TRBV3-1 (or the pseudogene TRBV3-2) to TRBJ2-7, with a possible D match to TRBD1 (5 bases). Per germline, CDR1 LGHDT and CDR2 YNNKEL (reference sequence). V was shortened by 5 bases and J by 3 bases, with 14 bases between the two germline ends. This CDR3 is built from 14 residues. The CDR3 coding sequence is TGTGCCAGCAGCGCCTCAGGGTTTATCTACGAGCAGTACTTC. This codes for CASSASGFIYEQYF.

J is TRBJ2-5 and V is TRBV10-3, with a weak D call TRBD1 (6 bases). This CDR3 region has 13 residues. V was trimmed by 6 bases and J by 4 bases, leaving 12 bases between them. From germline, CDR1 is ENHRY and CDR2 SYGVKD. CDR3 nucleotide sequence: TGTGCCATCAGGTCGACAGGTTTAGAGACCCAGTACTTC. It codes for CAIRSTGLETQYF.

This chain connects TRBV10-3 to TRBJ2-7; the match to TRBD1 covers 9 bases. Germline V gives CDR1 ENHRY, CDR2 SYGVKD. V lost 3 bases to trimming and J lost 5 bases; unmatched junction nucleotides: 11. The CDR3 is 16 residues long. In nucleotides, the CDR3 is TGTGCCATCAGTGATCCCGGTGGGGGACAGGGTAACGAGCAGTACTTC. Its protein product is CAISDPGGGQGNEQYF.

The chain joins TRBV7-2 to TRBJ1-2; possible D gene TRBD1, 6 bases. Trimming took off 5 bases at V and 9 bases at J, with 16 bases between the two ends. Looked up from germline, CDR1 is SGHTA and CDR2 is FQGNSA. This CDR3 contains 13 residues. In DNA, the CDR3 is TGTGCCAGCAGCCCTTTTGGGGGGGCGAGCTACACCTTC. Translated, it gives CASSPFGGASYTF.

V usage is TRBV6-5 and J usage is TRBJ2-3; TRBD1 agrees at 8 bases. Losses at the gene ends were 6 bases for V and 7 bases for J; bases not matched to a gene: 12. This CDR3 is 15 amino acids long. Germline values: CDR1 MNHEY, CDR2 SVGAGI. The CDR3 sequence is CASSQAAGGANTQYF. The CDR3, as DNA: TGTGCCAGCAGCCAAGCGGCAGGGGGCGCGAATACGCAGTATTTT.

The chain employs TRBV10-3 and TRBJ2-2; 14 bases line up with TRBD2. The germline gives CDR1 ENHRY, CDR2 SYGVKD. The V and J ends lost 8 bases and 0 bases, in that order; junction bases with no gene match: 2. This CDR3 comprises 16 residues. The CDR3 protein is CAIPGLAGANTGELFF. CDR3 nucleotides: TGTGCCATCCCGGGACTAGCGGGGGCGAACACCGGGGAGCTGTTTTTT.

The rearrangement uses TRBV12-3 or TRBV12-4 and TRBJ1-2, with D uncertain. This CDR3 is 13 amino acids long. V lost 5 bases, J lost 1 base, and 8 bases lay in between. As DNA, the CDR3 is TGTGCCAGCAGTCCGGGTCTTAACTATGGCTACACCTTC. This sequence encodes CASSPGLNYGYTF.

This sequence joins TRBV6-5 and TRBJ1-2, with 8 bases that match TRBD1. There are 13 residues in the CDR3. V dropped 10 bases and J dropped 7; count of bases not matched to a gene: 11. In germline, CDR1 is MNHEY, CDR2 SVGAGI. The CDR3 nucleotides are TGTGCCACCCAGGGAGGACAGGGACGTGGCTACACCTTC. Its translation: CATQGGQGRGYTF.

This clone has a handful of counts. The chain is built from TRBV4-1 and TRBJ1-5; the D gene is possibly TRBD1 (5 bases). V was shortened by 0 bases and J by 5 bases, with 14 bases between the two germline ends. The CDR3 runs 16 residues. Germline CDR1 and CDR2: MGHRA and YSYEKL. DNA for the CDR3: TGCGCCAGCAGCCAAGATATCCAGGGTACAGATCAGCCCCAGCATTTT. This sequence encodes CASSQDIQGTDQPQHF.

CDR3 in amino acids: CASSPGTTAGNTIYF. In DNA form, the CDR3 reads TGTGCCAGCTCTCCCGGGACAACAGCCGGAAACACCATATATTTT. The chain has TRBV18 and TRBJ1-3, with D possibly TRBD1 on 6 matching bases. CDR3 length equals 15 residues. Trimming took 6 bases from V and 4 from J, leaving 16 bases between them. In germline, CDR1 is KGHSH, CDR2 LQKENI. Together with reference TRBV18 and TRBJ1-3, the CDR3 gives the full variable domain: NAGVMQNPRHLVRRRGQEARLRCSPMKGHSHVYWYRQLPEEGLKFMVYLQKENIIDESGMPKERFSAEFPKEGPSILRIQQVVRGDSAAYFCASSPGTTAGNTIYFGEGSWLTVV.

J is TRBJ1-1 and V is TRBV12-5; TRBD1 agrees at 9 bases. Germline trimming cut 1 base from V and 5 bases from J; bases unmatched to any gene: 5. The CDR3 consists of 15 residues. The germline V gene has CDR1 LGHNT and CDR2 FRNRAP. The CDR3 bases are TGTGCTAGTGGTTTGGGGACAGGGGTTCAAACTGAAGCTTTCTTT. It translates to CASGLGTGVQTEAFF.

The rearrangement joins TRBV19 to TRBJ1-5, with a possible D match to TRBD1 (6 bases). There are 16 residues in the CDR3. V was shortened by 4 bases and J by 4 bases, with 17 bases between the two germline ends. CDR1 is LNHDA and CDR2 is SQIVND in the germline V gene (reference sequence). CDR3 loop: CASSTKGGDENQPQHF. CDR3 in DNA: TGTGCCAGTAGTACCAAGGGGGGGGACGAAAATCAGCCCCAGCATTTT. Full variable domain (remainder filled in from reference TRBV19 and TRBJ1-5): DGGITQSPKYLFRKEGQNVTLSCEQNLNHDAMYWYRQDPGQGLRLIYYSQIVNDFQKGDIAEGYSVSREKKESFPLTVTSAQKNPTAFYLCASSTKGGDENQPQHFGDGTRLSIL.